Detailed here is one TCR beta chain. The sample is drawn from a study of blood T cell repertoires in COVID-19. About the study: The samples span acute and convalescent COVID-19 from the United States, Italy and Spain.

The germline V gene has CDR1 SNHLY and CDR2 FYNNEI. V dropped 4 bases and J dropped 5; count of bases not matched to a gene: 4. The CDR3 has 14 residues. As originally analysed: For nucleated cells, counts were estimated from reference gene primer amplification. Using immunoSEQ multiplex PCR, the repertoire was profiled, and TCRdb retains in-frame clones only, with some absent. D and trimming were read from the DNA, whereas the V and J calls and clone size are those reported in that table. The table has fewer than 200,000 clones, roughly 79% seen once. Source material: peripheral blood. This chain uses TRBV2 with TRBJ2-7; 11 bases fit TRBD2. The receptor was isolated from a woman of 80 years or more with COVID-19, enrolled during active disease. CDR3 amino acids: CASSVAGGFHEQYF. The CDR3 region has the DNA TGTGCCAGCAGTGTAGCGGGAGGGTTCCACGAGCAGTACTTC.